This T cell receptor beta chain was recovered during a study of identical twins. Broader study findings: Memory repertoires lacked the insertion deficit that abundant cord blood beta clonotypes showed.

This clonotype came up many times. What it binds is unknown. Unique molecular identifiers were in the cDNA, with template-switch universal primer binding. TCRdb reprocessed the 5' RACE reads with MiXCR, giving one entry per CDR3 protein. The table has 550,000 to 700,000 distinct CDR3 sequences, 9.6% seen once. Germline V lookup: CDR1 ENHRY, CDR2 SYGVKD. This CDR3 has 16 amino acids. The ends lost 3 bases at V and 1 base at J; junction bases unmatched: 3. Separately, the same data were catalogued under a study of yellow fever vaccine responses in identical twins.

This clonotype was sampled from a woman younger than 30 in good health. Sequencing was carried out using PBMCs. This chain links TRBV10-3 with TRBJ2-3; 11 nucleotides align to TRBD2. CDR3 protein: CAISDGLAGRTDTQYF. The CDR3 DNA is TGTGCCATCAGTGACGGACTAGCGGGCCGCACAGATACGCAGTATTTT.